This T cell receptor beta chain appears in the sequencing data of a study of OX40 agonist ivuxolimab in advanced cancers. Libraries were prepared by immunoSEQ multiplex PCR; TCRdb keeps only in-frame clonotypes and omits some of them. The table has about 83,000 clones, roughly 87% seen once; the top ten hold around 0.7%. The source was CD4+ or CD8+ T cells sorted from blood, collected in a trial of the OX40 agonist ivuxolimab. This TCR was recovered from an adult with an advanced solid tumor such as melanoma, head and neck, liver or kidney cancer.

This CDR3 reads CASSGQGPGGETQYF. The CDR3 coding sequence is TGTGCCAGCAGCGGACAGGGTCCCGGGGGGGAGACCCAGTACTTC. This chain links TRBV5-4 with TRBJ2-5, with D possibly TRBD1 on 8 matching bases. Trimming cost V 4 bases and J 5 bases, with 18 bases left between them. Germline assignment: CDR1 SGHNT and CDR2 YYREEE (reference sequence). The CDR3 runs to 15 residues.